Presented here are 11 T cell receptor beta chains from one specimen sequenced in a study of blood T cells in healthy people across ages. Then a second PCR, running about 6 to 12 cycles, was carried out with a sample-barcoded 5' primer and a J-beta primer mix. Via MiXCR, TCRdb re-called the 5' RACE reads, giving one row per CDR3 protein. This sample has approximately 770,000 distinct CDR3 sequences; about 62% occur once, and the top ten carry roughly 22%. The sequenced material came from blood. These receptors came from a man aged 25-40 years in good health.

In DNA, the CDR3 is TGCAGCGTTGATGCCAGCACCGGGGAGCTGTTTTTT. Its protein is CSVDASTGELFF. This chain uses TRBV29-1 with TRBJ2-2; D unresolved. Deletions cut 3 bases from V and 4 bases from J, with 6 bases between. This CDR3 has 12 amino acids. Germline V gives CDR1 SQVTM, CDR2 ANQGSEA.

The V gene is TRBV20-1, the J gene TRBJ2-6, with 8 bases matching TRBD2. The CDR3 totals 16 residues. The germline V gene has CDR1 DFQATT and CDR2 SNEGSKA (reference sequence). V was pared by 4 bases and J by 0 bases, with 5 bases of the junction left unmatched. The CDR3 coding sequence is TGCAGTGCTAATAGCGGGGTGAACTCTGGGGCCAACGTCCTGACTTTC. Translated, it gives CSANSGVNSGANVLTF.

This chain uses TRBV6-5 with TRBJ2-4; D is perhaps TRBD1 (5 bases). The DNA end lines up better with TRBJ2-7; the J call may be wrong. CDR3 length: 15 residues. In germline, CDR1 is MNHEY, CDR2 SVGAGI. This chain's CDR3 is CASSYSRVVGHEQYF. The DNA for the CDR3 is TGTGCCAGCAGTTACTCCAGGGTGGTTGGCCACGAGCAGTACTTC.

This rearrangement joins TRBV2 to TRBJ2-1, with 10 nucleotides matching TRBD1. TRBJ2-7 matches the DNA end more closely, so the J call is doubtful. In germline, CDR1 is SNHLY, CDR2 FYNNEI. The CDR3 has 15 amino acids. The CDR3 DNA is TGTGCCAGCACAGCCGGGACAGGGGTTTTGTATGAGCAGTACTTC. This codes for CASTAGTGVLYEQYF.

The V and J genes are TRBV28 and TRBJ2-7; D is unclear. V was cut by 5 bases and J by 6 bases, with 14 bases left in between. The CDR3 contains 13 residues. The V gene's germline CDR1 is MDHEN and CDR2 SYDVKM. The CDR3 loop reads CASSAHLTSEQYF. The CDR3 DNA sequence: TGTGCCAGCAGTGCGCATCTTACATCCGAGCAGTACTTC.

This clonotype was observed a single time. V gene TRBV3-1 combines with J gene TRBJ1-1; D might be TRBD1 (5 bases). Germline CDR1 is LGHDT and CDR2 is YNNKEL (reference sequence). The CDR3 runs to 15 residues. The V gene lost 4 bases and the J gene lost 7 bases, with 19 bases spanning the gap. CDR3 region: CASSPPSGTNVEAFF. The CDR3 DNA sequence: TGTGCCAGCAGCCCGCCGTCCGGGACGAATGTTGAAGCTTTCTTT.

This clonotype showed up many times. The chain carries TRBV3-1 and TRBJ2-7; D might be TRBD1 (6 bases). The CDR3 runs to 13 residues. Germline V gene data show CDR1 as LGHDT and CDR2 as YNNKEL (reference sequence). Trimming shortened V by 4 bases and J by 2 bases, and 9 bases separated the two germline ends. This CDR3 is CASSPRTAYEQYF. In nucleotides, the CDR3 is TGTGCCAGCAGCCCACGGACAGCCTACGAGCAGTACTTC.

The J gene is TRBJ1-1, the V gene TRBV10-3, with D uncertain. Trimming took 0 bases from V and 1 from J, leaving 6 bases between them. Germline assignment: CDR1 ENHRY and CDR2 SYGVKD. The CDR3 covers 14 residues. CDR3 amino acids: CAISESRRNTEAFF. Written as DNA, the CDR3 is TGTGCCATCAGTGAGTCGAGAAGGAACACTGAAGCTTTCTTT.

This clonotype was seen a handful of times. The chain recombines TRBV9 with TRBJ1-2; 10 bases match TRBD1. V gave up 2 bases and J gave up 7 bases; unmatched junction bases: 5. This CDR3 region has 14 residues. The germline V gene has CDR1 SGDLS and CDR2 YYNGEE. The chain's CDR3 is CASSVPGQGSGYTF. DNA for the CDR3: TGTGCCAGCAGCGTCCCGGGACAGGGGTCTGGCTACACCTTC.

V is TRBV4-2 and J is TRBJ1-6, with unresolved D. This CDR3 has 18 amino acids. V shed 0 bases and J shed 10 bases, with 22 bases lying between them. Germline V gene lookup returns CDR1 LGHNA and CDR2 YNFKEQ. CDR3 protein: CASSQDGQGWGLSSPLHF. CDR3 in DNA: TGTGCCAGCAGCCAAGATGGCCAAGGCTGGGGATTAAGCTCACCCCTCCACTTT.

The chain joins TRBV7-7 to TRBJ2-2; perhaps TRBD1 as D (6 bases). The germline V gene has CDR1 SSHAT and CDR2 FNYEAQ (reference sequence). Trimming took 6 bases from V and 5 from J, leaving 16 bases between them. CDR3 length: 15 amino acids. In nucleotides, the CDR3 is TGTGCCAGCAGTCCAAGTAATAGGGGGACCGGGGAGCTGTTTTTT. Protein: CASSPSNRGTGELFF.